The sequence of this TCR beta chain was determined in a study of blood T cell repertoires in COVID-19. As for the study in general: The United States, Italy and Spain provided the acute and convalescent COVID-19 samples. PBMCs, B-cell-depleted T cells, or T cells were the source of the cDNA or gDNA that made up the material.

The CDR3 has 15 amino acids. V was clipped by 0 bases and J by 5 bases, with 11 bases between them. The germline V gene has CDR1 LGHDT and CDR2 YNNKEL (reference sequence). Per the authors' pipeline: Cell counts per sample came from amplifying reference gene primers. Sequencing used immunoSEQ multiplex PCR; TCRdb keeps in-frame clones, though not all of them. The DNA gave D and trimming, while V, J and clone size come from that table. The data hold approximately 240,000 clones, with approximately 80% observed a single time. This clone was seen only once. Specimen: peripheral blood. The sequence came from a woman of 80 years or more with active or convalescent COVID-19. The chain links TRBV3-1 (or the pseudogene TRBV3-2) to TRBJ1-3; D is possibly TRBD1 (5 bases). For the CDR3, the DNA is TGTGCCAGCAGCCAAGATCCGGGGGGGAGAAACACCATATATTTT. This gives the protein CASSQDPGGRNTIYF.